Below are 12 T cell receptor beta chains sequenced from a single sample in a study of spatial heterogeneity in lung cancer. The time point was: sample taken at primary tumor resection. Whole RNA, which was extracted from tumor, nontumor lung tissue or frozen PBMC, was sequenced without any cell sorting. TCRdb analysed the 5' RACE reads with MiXCR anew, one entry per CDR3 protein. Of just under 40,000 distinct CDR3 sequences in the sample, 5.8% were seen once. Sequenced here: PBMCs, sampled at surgery. The receptors here all came from a male donor with early-stage non-small cell lung cancer.

This clonotype was detected many times. The chain couples TRBV20-1 to TRBJ2-5, with D maybe TRBD2 (6 bases). V shed 3 bases and J shed 7 bases, with 18 bases lying between them. Germline loops: CDR1 DFQATT, CDR2 SNEGSKA (reference sequence). The CDR3 length is 14 residues. CDR3 coding DNA: TGCAGTGCTAGGTTGGCGGGGACTCTGGGGACCCAGTACTTC. Its protein product is CSARLAGTLGTQYF.

This clonotype came up many times. This chain links TRBV28 with TRBJ1-6; 11 bases map to TRBD1. The germline V gene encodes CDR1 MDHEN and CDR2 SYDVKM. Trimming cost V 2 bases and J 8 bases; bases outside gene matches: 5. This CDR3 region has 16 residues. The CDR3 DNA sequence: TGTGCCAGCAGTTTACCCCCGGGACAGGGGGATTCACCCCTCCACTTT. Its translation is CASSLPPGQGDSPLHF.

This clonotype has more than one count but fewer than ten. The gene calls are TRBV12-3 or TRBV12-4 and TRBJ2-7; TRBD2 matches 10 bases. The CDR3 length is 16 residues. V lost 5 bases to trimming and J lost 0 bases; unmatched junction nucleotides: 7. This CDR3 reads CASSRSSGGYSYEQYF. The DNA for the CDR3 is TGTGCCAGCAGTCGCTCTAGCGGGGGCTACTCCTACGAGCAGTACTTC.

V is TRBV5-4 and J is TRBJ1-6; TRBD1 is a possible D gene (6 bases). The CDR3 runs to 14 residues. Germline CDR1 reads SGHNT; CDR2 reads YYREEE (reference sequence). The V gene lost 4 bases and the J gene lost 6 bases, with 11 bases spanning the gap. This chain's CDR3 is CASSLQGVNSPLHF. CDR3 nucleotide sequence: TGTGCCAGCAGCCTACAGGGAGTTAATTCACCCCTCCACTTT.

This clonotype was picked up a small number of times. The V gene is TRBV4-2, the J gene TRBJ2-1, with no clear D. V shed 3 bases and J shed 5 bases, with 8 bases lying between them. The CDR3 runs 13 residues. Germline loops: CDR1 LGHNA, CDR2 YNFKEQ. CDR3 loop: CASSHAPDNEQFF. CDR3 sequence (DNA): TGTGCCAGCAGCCACGCCCCGGACAATGAGCAGTTCTTC.

At least ten counts were recorded for this clonotype. This chain connects TRBV12-3 or TRBV12-4 to TRBJ2-1; D might be TRBD1 (6 bases). V was shortened by 6 bases and J by 6 bases, with 18 bases between the two germline ends. The CDR3 has 15 amino acids. The CDR3 nucleotides are TGTGCCAGCAGAGCCGGGACATTTGGGACCAATGAGCAGTTCTTC. Its protein is CASRAGTFGTNEQFF.

In its sample, this clonotype was seen many times. V gene TRBV3-1 combines with J gene TRBJ1-1, with unresolved D. This CDR3 is built from 11 residues. Germline CDR1 and CDR2: LGHDT and YNNKEL (reference sequence). Trimming removed 4 bases at V and 2 bases at J, with 2 bases between. The DNA of the CDR3 is TGTGCCAGCAGCCGCAACACTGAAGCTTTCTTT. It encodes CASSRNTEAFF.

J is TRBJ2-1 and V is TRBV3-1; D is tentatively TRBD1 or TRBD2 (5 bases each). The germline CDR1 and CDR2 sequences are LGHDT and YNNKEL (reference sequence). CDR3 length: 15 residues. The V gene lost 3 bases and the J gene lost 8 bases, with 17 bases spanning the gap. CDR3 region: CASSQPRLSGHEQFF. The CDR3 coding sequence is TGTGCCAGCAGCCAGCCCCGGCTCTCGGGGCATGAGCAGTTCTTC.

This clonotype appeared many times. This chain connects TRBV28 to TRBJ1-2; TRBD1 matches at 7 bases. Germline-derived CDR1 and CDR2 are MDHEN and SYDVKM. The length of the CDR3 is 14 residues. With 5 bases clipped from V and 3 bases from J, the junction kept 6 bases outside the gene matches. CDR3 DNA: TGTGCCAGCAGTATTCGACAGGGACACTATGGCTACACCTTC. Its translation: CASSIRQGHYGYTF.

The table lists this clonotype with many counts. The chain recombines TRBV12-3 or TRBV12-4 with TRBJ2-3, with 7 bases that match TRBD2. The J segment lost 0 bases and the V segment lost 6 bases, leaving 9 bases of the junction unmatched. The CDR3 contains 16 residues. CDR3 loop: CASSSGLRHSTDTQYF. The DNA for the CDR3 is TGTGCCAGCAGCTCGGGACTACGACATAGCACAGATACGCAGTATTTT.

This clonotype has at least ten counts. The rearrangement joins TRBV11-2 to TRBJ2-2, with 8 bases matching TRBD1. The CDR3 totals 15 residues. V lost 6 bases to trimming and J lost 7 bases; unmatched junction nucleotides: 10. Germline CDR1 reads SGHAT; CDR2 reads FQNNGV. The CDR3 loop is CASRAMQGASGELFF. The CDR3 nucleotides are TGTGCCAGCAGGGCAATGCAGGGGGCAAGCGGGGAGCTGTTTTTT.

This clonotype was detected many times. The chain joins TRBV5-1 to TRBJ2-1; 9 nucleotides match TRBD1. The CDR3 sequence is 15 residues long. CDR1 and CDR2 (germline): SGHRS, YFSETQ. V was clipped by 4 bases and J by 2 bases; unmatched bases: 4. Written as DNA, the CDR3 is TGCGCCAGCAGCATGACAGGGGGTACCTACAATGAGCAGTTCTTC. This translates into CASSMTGGTYNEQFF.